The next 10 T cell receptor beta chains were all read from a single sample in a study of CD8 T cells in ankylosing spondylitis. Study-wide points: Seemingly characteristic of ankylosing spondylitis blood was a TCR beta motif consisting of about 8 highly homologous variants.

The antigens for these receptors are not known. A single record per CDR3 protein comes from TCRdb applying MiXCR to the 5' RACE reads. Of under 550,000 distinct CDR3 sequences detected, roughly 25% appear once; the ten largest clones hold about 1%. Sequenced sample: blood, either unsorted or a sorted T cell fraction (not recorded which). The source is a male donor with ankylosing spondylitis.

CDR3 region: CATGTGNQPQHF. CDR3 coding DNA: TGTGCCACCGGGACAGGGAACCAGCCCCAGCATTTT. The chain has TRBV24-1 and TRBJ1-5; 9 bases line up with TRBD1. The CDR3 is 12 amino acids. Germline V gives CDR1 KGHDR, CDR2 SFDVKD. V dropped 9 bases and J dropped 7; count of bases not matched to a gene: 3.

This clonotype occurred a few times. The CDR3 loop is CASSLGERGFF. CDR3 DNA sequence: TGTGCCAGCAGCTTAGGTGAGCGGGGATTCTTC. The rearrangement joins TRBV7-2 to TRBJ2-1, with TRBD2 identical over 7 bases. Trimming at V came to 1 base and at J to 16 bases, leaving 4 bases not matched to a gene. This CDR3 comprises 11 residues. CDR1 and CDR2 (germline): SGHTA, FQGNSA. Together with reference TRBV7-2 and TRBJ2-1, the CDR3 gives the full variable domain: GAGVSQSPSNKVTEKGKDVELRCDPISGHTALYWYRQSLGQGLEFLIYFQGNSAPDKSGLPSDRFSAERTGGSVSTLTIQRTQQEDSAVYLCASSLGERGFFGPGTRLTVL.

There are many counts of this clonotype. V is TRBV28 and J is TRBJ2-7; 9 bases are a match to TRBD2. Germline V CDR1 and CDR2: MDHEN, SYDVKM. Unmatched junction bases numbered 1, after V lost 3 bases and J lost 1 base. This CDR3 is 14 amino acids long. The DNA of the CDR3 is TGTGCCAGCAGTTTCAGCGGGAGGTCCTACGAGCAGTACTTC. Translation gives CASSFSGRSYEQYF.

The V call is TRBV11-2, the J call TRBJ1-2; D unresolved. V gave up 6 bases and J gave up 4 bases, with 12 bases separating them. The CDR3 runs 13 residues. Germline assignment: CDR1 SGHAT and CDR2 FQNNGV. CDR3 amino acids: CASRSDPLYGYTF. The CDR3 nucleotides are TGTGCCAGCAGGAGCGACCCCCTCTATGGCTACACCTTC.

This clonotype was observed a few times. The genes are TRBV20-1 and TRBJ2-3, with a possible D match to TRBD2 (6 bases). Looked up from germline, CDR1 is DFQATT and CDR2 is SNEGSKA (reference sequence). The CDR3 runs to 14 residues. V was shortened by 5 bases and J by 6 bases, with 18 bases between the two germline ends. The CDR3 loop reads CSAPRGGMPDTQYF. The CDR3, as DNA: TGCAGTGCTCCACGGGGCGGGATGCCGGATACGCAGTATTTT.

CDR3 coding DNA: TGCAGTGCGAGACTAGCGGGAGTAAGAAATGAGCAGTTCTTC. Amino acid sequence: CSARLAGVRNEQFF. V and J are TRBV20-1 and TRBJ2-1; 12 nucleotides line up with TRBD2. V lost 6 bases and J lost 7; bases outside the gene matches: 7. Germline assignment: CDR1 DFQATT and CDR2 SNEGSKA (reference sequence). This CDR3 comprises 14 residues.

This sequence joins TRBV20-1 and TRBJ2-1; 9 bases are shared with TRBD2. From germline, CDR1 is DFQATT and CDR2 SNEGSKA (reference sequence). CDR3 length: 19 residues. The trim removed 5 bases at V and 7 bases at J, leaving 24 bases unmatched. The CDR3 protein is CSAGAKREAVGAGWNEQFF. The CDR3 DNA reads TGCAGTGCTGGAGCTAAGCGGGAGGCGGTCGGGGCAGGGTGGAATGAGCAGTTCTTC.

As DNA, the CDR3 is TGTGCCAGCAGCCCTTTCAGGGGGGAAATTTCTGGCTACACCTTC. Encoded protein: CASSPFRGEISGYTF. The V call is TRBV7-2, the J call TRBJ1-2; TRBD1 matches 7 bases. Germline V lookup: CDR1 SGHTA, CDR2 FQGNSA. After removal of 5 bases from V and 7 bases from J, the junction contained 13 bases not matched to a gene. The CDR3 is made up of 15 amino acids.

V usage is TRBV6-5 and J usage is TRBJ2-1, with D possibly being TRBD2 (6 bases). This CDR3 is 18 amino acids long. V lost 4 bases, J lost 8 bases, and 27 bases lay in between. Germline V gene sequence: CDR1 MNHEY, CDR2 SVGAGI. Here the CDR3 DNA reads TGTGCCAGCAGTTTCCCCTCGGCTGGGGAGGCTCGACAATATGAGCAGTTCTTC. Residues: CASSFPSAGEARQYEQFF.

This clonotype came up once. The genes are TRBV13 and TRBJ2-7, with D possibly being TRBD2 (6 bases). CDR1 and CDR2 (germline): PRHDT, FYEKMQ (reference sequence). The CDR3 is 17 residues long. V gave up 3 bases and J gave up 2 bases, with 20 bases separating them. CDR3 sequence (DNA): TGTGCCAGCAGCTTTCAGTCCATAACTAGCCCCACCTACGAGCAGTACGTC. Translated, it gives CASSFQSITSPTYEQYV.